This is a list of T cell receptor beta chains from one sample in a study of T-cell memory formation after mild COVID-19. MiXCR, applied by TCRdb to the 5' RACE reads, yields one record per CDR3 protein. The table includes 310,000 or so distinct CDR3 sequences, about 15% detected once. The specimen was PBMCs or a T cell subset sorted from them (not recorded which). These receptors were taken from a man aged 18 to 29 who had mild COVID-19 (a few samples of this study predate the infection). Cell type and time point are not known. CDR3s include the opening cysteine and the closing phenylalanine or tryptophan. Each record gives: V gene, CDR3 protein.

>TRBV7-2
CASSLGQAPEKLFF
>TRBV5-1
CASSAGGIYGYTF
>TRBV7-9
CASSFGSSYEQYF
>TRBV5-1
CASSFPPNTEAFF
>TRBV2
CASSLIDTQYF
>TRBV7-8
CASSVVAMAEAFSGNTIYF
>TRBV28
CASSFGGYGYTF
>TRBV27
CASTGTIYNEQFF
>TRBV12-3/TRBV12-4
CASSQQGLSTEAFF
>TRBV20-1
CSARDLGLARDTQYF
>TRBV6-5
CASSYMGLGTEAFF
>TRBV5-1
CASSSQRSGANVLTF
>TRBV6-5
CASSYSGQGFLGYTF
>TRBV2
CASSEIGGGNTGELFF